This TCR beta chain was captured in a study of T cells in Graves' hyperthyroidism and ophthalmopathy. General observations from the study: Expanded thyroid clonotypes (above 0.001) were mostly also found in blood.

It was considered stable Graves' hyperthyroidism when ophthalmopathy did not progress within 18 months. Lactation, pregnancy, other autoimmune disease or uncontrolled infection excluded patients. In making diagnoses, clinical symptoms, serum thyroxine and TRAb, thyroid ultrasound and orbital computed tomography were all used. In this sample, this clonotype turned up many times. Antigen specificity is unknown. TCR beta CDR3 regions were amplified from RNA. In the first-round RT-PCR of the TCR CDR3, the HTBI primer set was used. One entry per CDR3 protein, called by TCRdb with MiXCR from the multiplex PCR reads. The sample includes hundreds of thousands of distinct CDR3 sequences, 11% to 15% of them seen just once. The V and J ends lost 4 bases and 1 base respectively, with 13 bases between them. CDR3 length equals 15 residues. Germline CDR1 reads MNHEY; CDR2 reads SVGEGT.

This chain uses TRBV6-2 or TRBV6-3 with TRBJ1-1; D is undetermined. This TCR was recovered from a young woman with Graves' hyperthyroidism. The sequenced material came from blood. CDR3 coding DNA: TGTGCCAGCAGTTTTGCCGTGCCCGGGAACACTGAAGCTTTCTTT. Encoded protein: CASSFAVPGNTEAFF.